This TCR beta chain was found in a study of T cell repertoires in cytomegalovirus infection (dated 2019 in TCRdb). As for the study more broadly: Donor HLA type was relevant to the analysis, because carriage of CMV infection together with the matching HLA type was indicated by public TCR beta signatures.

The CDR3 runs 15 residues from the cysteine to the phenylalanine. The DNA shown is the 45-base CDR3, in frame from base 1. V is cut by 5 bases and J by 0 bases, and the space between the germline ends is 14 bases. CDR1 and CDR2, looked up from the germline V gene, are SGHTA and FQGTGA. Here is what the overall study found, with its caveats: The ex vivo response was dominated by HLA-C-restricted CMV-specific TCR beta clonotypes, which also provided the single most frequent clonotype in two of eight donors. In both this cohort and an independent cohort of 352 donors, the cumulative frequency of public TCR beta family members distinguished carriers of CMV infection plus the relevant HLA type.

The sample was run on an Illumina HiSeq 1500. TCRdb handled the public reads itself, with Q25 trimming in fastp and clone calling in MiXCR, and kept productive beta chains. Rows matching on CDR3 protein sequence are summarized as one entry with the most common DNA and genes. The sample records under 150,000 distinct CDR3 sequences, more than 20% of which are singletons. Around 32% of the sample belongs to the ten largest clones. This clonotype was observed many times. Its antigen is still unknown. No much larger clone is present one base from it, and per-base qualities are unavailable. The TCR sequence derives from a human donor in good health (CMV status not recorded). Some clones in this sample may be carry-over from other donors' samples. This receptor chain uses TRBV7-3 and TRBJ2-7; the D gene is not confidently resolved. The sequenced sample was PBMCs, sequenced either directly or after in vitro stimulation (not recorded which). The sequenced DNA: TGTGCCAGCAGCCAGCATCCCGGAGACTCCTACGAGCAGTACTTC. It translates as CASSQHPGDSYEQYF.